Shown below are 20 T cell receptor beta chains from a single sample sequenced in a study of T cell responses to AZD1222 COVID-19 vaccine. Clones were sequenced by immunoSEQ multiplex PCR, and TCRdb holds only the in-frame ones, with some missing. The repertoire holds 80,000 to 95,000 clones, with 90% as singletons. Source: peripheral blood, taken 28 days after the second AZD1222 dose. These receptors were obtained from an adult who received the AZD1222 COVID-19 vaccine.

In its sample, this clone was seen once. V gene TRBV4-3 combines with J gene TRBJ1-2, with 7 positions matching TRBD1. The trim removed 0 bases at V and 4 bases at J, leaving 5 bases unmatched. Germline lookup yields CDR1 LGHNA and CDR2 YSLEER. The CDR3 covers 15 residues. In DNA form, the CDR3 reads TGCGCCAGCAGCCAAGAGTGGAGGGGGCCCTATGGCTACACCTTC. The encoded protein is CASSQEWRGPYGYTF.

This sequence joins TRBV4-1 and TRBJ1-1; possible D gene TRBD1, 6 bases. The CDR3 totals 17 residues. The V gene's germline CDR1 is MGHRA and CDR2 YSYEKL. The V and J ends lost 3 bases and 4 bases respectively, with 21 bases between them. CDR3 DNA sequence: TGCGCCAGCAGCCACGCTGCTGCAGGGGAAGTTGGCACTGAAGCTTTCTTT. Amino acids: CASSHAAAGEVGTEAFF.

This clone was counted once. The chain employs TRBV6-5 and TRBJ1-5; D might be TRBD1 (5 bases). The germline V gene encodes CDR1 MNHEY and CDR2 SVGAGI. V was shortened by 7 bases and J by 7 bases, with 20 bases between the two germline ends. The CDR3 is made up of 15 amino acids. The CDR3 reads CASKGPPGVGQPQHF. As DNA, the CDR3 is TGTGCCAGCAAGGGGCCTCCGGGTGTGGGGCAGCCCCAGCATTTT.

V gene TRBV11-2 combines with J gene TRBJ2-3, with 10 positions matching TRBD1. Germline V gives CDR1 SGHAT, CDR2 FQNNGV. This CDR3 comprises 16 residues. Losses at the gene ends were 5 bases for V and 5 bases for J; bases not matched to a gene: 10. DNA of the CDR3: TGTGCCAGCAGCCTCACCGGGACAGGGGATGAAGATACGCAGTATTTT. It specifies CASSLTGTGDEDTQYF.

The chain links TRBV3-1 (or the pseudogene TRBV3-2) to TRBJ2-4; 7 bases are a match to TRBD1. Germline V gene lookup returns CDR1 LGHDT and CDR2 YNNKEL (reference sequence). The CDR3 is made up of 16 amino acids. Trimming at V came to 4 bases and at J to 0 bases, leaving 6 bases not matched to a gene. The chain's CDR3 is CASSPGTVLAKNIQYF. As DNA, the CDR3 is TGTGCCAGCAGCCCGGGGACAGTTCTAGCCAAAAACATTCAGTACTTC.

The CDR3 nucleotides are TGTGCCAGCAGTCACCCTAACACCGGGGAGCTGTTTTTT. Protein: CASSHPNTGELFF. V usage is TRBV6-5 and J usage is TRBJ2-2; D uncertain. Germline V CDR1 and CDR2: MNHEY, SVGAGI. The CDR3 extends over 13 amino acids. Trimming cost V 5 bases and J 2 bases, with 6 bases left between them.

This chain joins TRBV28 and TRBJ1-4, with 7 bases that match TRBD1. Germline V CDR1 and CDR2: MDHEN, SYDVKM. The CDR3 length is 15 residues. The ends lost 5 bases at V and 3 bases at J; junction bases unmatched: 6. The CDR3 loop reads CASSRLGQPNEKLFF. The CDR3 nucleotides are TGTGCCAGCAGTAGACTGGGACAGCCTAATGAAAAACTGTTTTTT.

This chain connects TRBV28 to TRBJ1-1, with D uncertain. This CDR3 comprises 14 residues. Between the trimmed V and J ends, which lost 2 bases and 2 bases, there was a span of 9 bases. CDR1 MDHEN and CDR2 SYDVKM come from the germline V gene. The CDR3 sequence is CASSLQLGNTEAFF. As DNA, the CDR3 is TGTGCCAGCAGTTTACAGCTAGGAAACACTGAAGCTTTCTTT.

This clone showed up just a few times. This chain connects TRBV12-3 or TRBV12-4 to TRBJ1-3; D remains ambiguous. CDR3 length: 13 amino acids. V shed 7 bases and J shed 0 bases, with 7 bases lying between them. The CDR3 is CASTLYSGNTIYF. The CDR3, as DNA: TGTGCCAGCACCTTGTACTCTGGAAACACCATATATTTT.

The chain couples TRBV7-9 to TRBJ1-5; 7 positions agree with TRBD1. In germline, CDR1 is SEHNR, CDR2 FQNEAQ (reference sequence). J gave up 1 base and V 5 bases, and 5 bases lay outside the gene matches. The CDR3 extends over 15 amino acids. The CDR3 nucleotides read TGTGCCAGCAGCACCGACAGGGACAGCAATCAGCCCCAGCATTTT. This translates into CASSTDRDSNQPQHF. Drawing the rest from reference TRBV7-9 and TRBJ1-5, the complete variable domain is DTGVSQNPRHKITKRGQNVTFRCDPISEHNRLYWYRQTLGQGPEFLTYFQNEAQLEKSRLLSDRFSAERPKGSFSTLEIQRTEQGDSAMYLCASSTDRDSNQPQHFGDGTRLSIL.

The gene calls are TRBV6-5 and TRBJ1-5; D unresolved. Trimming took off 6 bases at V and 4 bases at J, with 4 bases between the two ends. The V gene's germline CDR1 is MNHEY and CDR2 SVGAGI. The CDR3 is made up of 11 amino acids. The CDR3 here is CASSNNQPQHF. The CDR3 nucleotides read TGTGCCAGCAGCAATAATCAGCCCCAGCATTTT.

This clone was observed once. This rearrangement joins TRBV9 to TRBJ1-3; D uncertain. The V gene's germline CDR1 is SGDLS and CDR2 YYNGEE. This CDR3 spans 13 amino acids. Trimming removed 1 base at V and 4 bases at J, with 6 bases between. The CDR3 spells CASSVRSGNTIYF. CDR3 DNA: TGTGCCAGCAGCGTACGCAGCGGAAACACCATATATTTT.

This clone has only a few counts. This sequence joins TRBV19 and TRBJ1-5; 10 positions agree with TRBD1. Trimming at V came to 0 bases and at J to 5 bases, leaving 1 base not matched to a gene. This CDR3 region has 15 residues. CDR1 is LNHDA and CDR2 is SQIVND in the germline V gene (reference sequence). Here the CDR3 DNA reads TGTGCCAGTAGTATAGAGACAGGGGGCTATCAGCCCCAGCATTTT. It specifies CASSIETGGYQPQHF. Based on the CDR3 plus reference TRBV19 and TRBJ1-5, the full variable domain is DGGITQSPKYLFRKEGQNVTLSCEQNLNHDAMYWYRQDPGQGLRLIYYSQIVNDFQKGDIAEGYSVSREKKESFPLTVTSAQKNPTAFYLCASSIETGGYQPQHFGDGTRLSIL.

J is TRBJ1-1 and V is TRBV6-5; 9 nucleotides match TRBD1. J was trimmed by 4 bases and V by 6 bases; bases with no gene match: 3. The CDR3 covers 13 residues. Germline CDR1 and CDR2: MNHEY and SVGAGI. In DNA form, the CDR3 reads TGTGCCAGCAGGACAGGGGGGATCACTGAAGCTTTCTTT. Protein: CASRTGGITEAFF.

The V call is TRBV3-1 (or the pseudogene TRBV3-2), the J call TRBJ2-7; a weak D match, TRBD1 (5 bases). Germline CDR1 and CDR2: LGHDT and YNNKEL (reference sequence). The CDR3 covers 14 residues. Trimming stripped 4 bases from V and 4 bases from J, with 14 bases between. The chain's CDR3 is CASSPGNRMYEQYF. In nucleotides, the CDR3 is TGTGCCAGCAGCCCTGGGAACAGGATGTACGAGCAGTACTTC.

The chain carries TRBV10-3 and TRBJ1-2, with D possibly TRBD1 on 6 matching bases. CDR3 length equals 16 residues. In germline, CDR1 is ENHRY, CDR2 SYGVKD. V was shortened by 6 bases and J by 4 bases, with 21 bases between the two germline ends. The CDR3 coding sequence is TGTGCCATCAGCCCCCTCGCCGCCAGGGACACCTATGGCTACACCTTC. Translation gives CAISPLAARDTYGYTF.

The chain combines TRBV6-5 with TRBJ2-2; TRBD2 is a possible D gene (6 bases). CDR1 and CDR2 (germline): MNHEY, SVGAGI. V lost 0 bases to trimming and J lost 4 bases, with 9 bases between them. The CDR3 totals 15 residues. The CDR3 sequence is CASSYSSGSTGELFF. The DNA of the CDR3 is TGTGCCAGCAGTTACTCCTCCGGGAGCACCGGGGAGCTGTTTTTT.

This clone occurred a few times. V is TRBV11-2 and J is TRBJ1-6; D is unclear. The germline gives CDR1 SGHAT, CDR2 FQNNGV. V was clipped by 8 bases and J by 7 bases, with 12 bases between them. The CDR3 sequence is 13 residues long. CDR3 in amino acids: CASLGVNNSPLHF. CDR3 nucleotide sequence: TGTGCCAGCTTAGGAGTCAACAATTCACCCCTCCACTTT.

The V and J genes are TRBV7-8 and TRBJ2-5; TRBD2 matches at 15 bases. The CDR3 runs to 19 residues. Per germline, CDR1 SGHVS and CDR2 FQNEAQ. V lost 5 bases and J lost 0; bases outside the gene matches: 10. The CDR3 DNA is TGTGCCAGCAGCCCGGGGACTAGCGGGGGGCAGTCGTACCAAGAGACCCAGTACTTC. Its translation is CASSPGTSGGQSYQETQYF.

This sequence joins TRBV19 and TRBJ2-5, with a weak D call TRBD2 (6 bases). The CDR3 has 13 amino acids. Trimming pared 8 bases from V and 2 bases from J, leaving 12 bases between. Germline lookup yields CDR1 LNHDA and CDR2 SQIVND (reference sequence). The CDR3 loop is CASGRTGQETQYF. CDR3 bases: TGTGCCAGTGGGAGGACGGGACAAGAGACCCAGTACTTC. Full variable domain (remainder filled in from reference TRBV19 and TRBJ2-5): DGGITQSPKYLFRKEGQNVTLSCEQNLNHDAMYWYRQDPGQGLRLIYYSQIVNDFQKGDIAEGYSVSREKKESFPLTVTSAQKNPTAFYLCASGRTGQETQYFGPGTRLLVL.